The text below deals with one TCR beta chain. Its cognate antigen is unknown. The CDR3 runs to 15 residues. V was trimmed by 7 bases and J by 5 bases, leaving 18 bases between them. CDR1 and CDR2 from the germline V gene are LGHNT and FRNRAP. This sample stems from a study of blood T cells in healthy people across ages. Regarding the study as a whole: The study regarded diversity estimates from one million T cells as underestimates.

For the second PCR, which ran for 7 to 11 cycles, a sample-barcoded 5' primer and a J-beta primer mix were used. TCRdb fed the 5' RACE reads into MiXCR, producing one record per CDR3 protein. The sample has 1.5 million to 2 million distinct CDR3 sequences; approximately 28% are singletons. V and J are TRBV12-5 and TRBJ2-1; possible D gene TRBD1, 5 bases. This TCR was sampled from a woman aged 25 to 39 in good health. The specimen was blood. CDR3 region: CASAQGDPRDNEQFF. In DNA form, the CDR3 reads TGTGCTAGTGCGCAGGGTGACCCTAGGGACAATGAGCAGTTCTTC.